One and the same sample provided the 17 T cell receptor beta chains below, sequenced in a study of blood T cells in healthy people across ages. Sample-barcoded 5' priming and a J-beta primer mix drove a second PCR of roughly 7 to 11 cycles. In TCRdb, the 5' RACE reads were re-called with MiXCR into one record per CDR3 protein. Of roughly 680,000 distinct CDR3 sequences in the sample, 20% to 25% are singletons; the top ten hold roughly 3.7%. The material sequenced was blood. The receptor set was obtained from a man between 70 and 80 years old in good health.

This chain joins TRBV13 and TRBJ2-7; 11 bases are shared with TRBD2. V shed 5 bases, J shed 4 bases, and the junction held 10 bases outside the gene matches. Germline V CDR1 and CDR2: PRHDT, FYEKMQ (reference sequence). The CDR3 is 16 residues long. The CDR3 reads CASSTGAGLAVYEQYF. CDR3 nucleotides: TGTGCCAGCAGCACCGGAGCGGGACTAGCGGTGTACGAGCAGTACTTC.

The chain joins TRBV12-3 or TRBV12-4 to TRBJ2-2, with 13 bases aligning to TRBD2. CDR3 size: 15 residues. V was clipped by 4 bases and J by 7 bases; unmatched bases: 3. The CDR3 nucleotides read TGTGCCAGCAGTTCGGGACTAGCGGGAATCGGGGAGCTGTTTTTT. It yields the protein CASSSGLAGIGELFF.

The V call is TRBV20-1, the J call TRBJ1-1; maybe TRBD1 (6 bases). Trimming took off 6 bases at V and 5 bases at J, with 16 bases between the two ends. This CDR3 is 13 amino acids long. Per the germline V gene, CDR1 is DFQATT and CDR2 is SNEGSKA (reference sequence). The CDR3 DNA reads as TGCAGTGCGAGCAGGGGCGCGGGAACTGAAGCTTTCTTT. Encoded protein: CSASRGAGTEAFF.

Notes on this clonotype: It may be a read error: a sequence one base away is much more abundant. The V gene is TRBV29-1, the J gene TRBJ2-3, with 12 bases aligning to TRBD2. V trimming: 6 bases; J trimming: 4 bases; junction bases outside the gene matches: 8. Per germline, CDR1 SQVTM and CDR2 ANQGSEA. The CDR3 is 15 residues long. CDR3 residues: CSVAGLAGMSDTQYF. The CDR3 nucleotides read TGCAGCGTAGCAGGACTAGCGGGAATGTCAGATACGCAGTATTTT.

This clonotype has a handful of counts. The J gene is TRBJ1-4, the V gene TRBV12-3 or TRBV12-4; 8 bases are shared with TRBD1. The J segment lost 4 bases and the V segment lost 6 bases, leaving 4 bases of the junction unmatched. This CDR3 region has 14 residues. CDR3 coding DNA: TGTGCCAGCAGGGATGACAGGGGTAATGAAAAACTGTTTTTT. It is translated as CASRDDRGNEKLFF.

Comment on this clonotype: The junction differs from germline at one of its ends, possibly a read error. This chain joins TRBV5-1 and TRBJ1-4; D may be TRBD1 (5 bases). The germline CDR1 and CDR2 sequences are SGHRS and YFSETQ. This CDR3 region has 16 residues. The chain's CDR3 is CANSLVGGTTNEKLFF. The CDR3 region has the DNA TGCGCCAACAGCTTGGTCGGGGGTACAACTAATGAAAAACTGTTTTTT.

The J gene is TRBJ2-7, the V gene TRBV6-6, with TRBD1 matching 8 bases. There are 14 residues in the CDR3. Germline loops: CDR1 MNHNY, CDR2 SVGAGI (reference sequence). The trim removed 7 bases at V and 1 base at J, leaving 6 bases unmatched. CDR3 residues: CASNTGGQSYEQYF. The CDR3 region has the DNA TGTGCCAGCAATACAGGGGGTCAATCCTACGAGCAGTACTTC.

This clonotype has only a few counts. The genes are TRBV7-2 and TRBJ1-2, with unresolved D. Germline V gene sequence: CDR1 SGHTA, CDR2 FQGNSA. With 1 base removed from V and 4 bases from J, the gap between germline ends came to 19 bases. This CDR3 is built from 17 residues. CDR3 region: CASSLELAREAAYGYTF. Written as DNA, the CDR3 is TGTGCCAGCAGCTTAGAGTTGGCGAGAGAGGCGGCCTATGGCTACACCTTC.

A few counts support this clonotype. The chain couples TRBV6-2 or TRBV6-3 to TRBJ2-7, with a tentative D call TRBD1 (5 bases). Looked up from germline, CDR1 is MNHEY and CDR2 is SVGEGT. Trimming removed 2 bases from V and 6 bases from J, with 11 bases in between. The CDR3 has 13 residues. DNA of the CDR3: TGTGCCAGCAGTTACCTCAGGGCCGGCGAGCAGTACTTC. It yields the protein CASSYLRAGEQYF.

In its sample, this clonotype was seen a few times. This sequence joins TRBV7-2 and TRBJ2-2; D is uncertain. Looked up from germline, CDR1 is SGHTA and CDR2 is FQGNSA. This CDR3 is built from 12 residues. V was clipped by 6 bases and J by 8 bases, with 10 bases between them. The DNA for the CDR3 is TGTGCCAGCAGTTATCAAGGGGGGGAGCTGTTTTTT. Protein product: CASSYQGGELFF.

This clonotype came up many times. This rearrangement joins TRBV28 to TRBJ2-5; no definite D call. With 7 bases removed from V and 3 bases from J, the gap between germline ends came to 12 bases. The germline gives CDR1 MDHEN, CDR2 SYDVKM. CDR3 length equals 13 residues. CDR3 residues: CASTDSSKETQYF. The CDR3 DNA reads as TGTGCCAGCACCGACTCGTCTAAAGAGACCCAGTACTTC.

This sequence joins TRBV12-3 or TRBV12-4 and TRBJ2-5, with a possible D match to TRBD2 (6 bases). CDR3 length equals 13 residues. The V end was cut by 4 bases, the J end by 5 bases, with 11 bases between. The CDR3 DNA sequence: TGTGCCAGCAGTTCCTCTAGCGCCGAGACCCAGTACTTC. This gives the protein CASSSSSAETQYF.

This clonotype has only a few counts. The V call is TRBV12-3 or TRBV12-4, the J call TRBJ2-5; D gene ambiguous. The last part of the DNA fits TRBJ2-7 better; the J call may be wrong. The CDR3 has 13 residues. The CDR3 coding sequence is TGTGCCAGCAGTTTAGTGGCAACCTACGAGCAGTACTTC. It translates to CASSLVATYEQYF.

The rearrangement uses TRBV20-1 and TRBJ2-2; the match to TRBD1 covers 7 bases. This CDR3 is built from 15 residues. Germline V CDR1 and CDR2: DFQATT, SNEGSKA (reference sequence). With V trimmed by 3 bases and J by 2 bases, 6 bases remained unmatched. The CDR3, as DNA: TGCAGTGCTAGGCCCGGGACAGAAAACACCGGGGAGCTGTTTTTT. Amino acid sequence: CSARPGTENTGELFF.

The V and J genes are TRBV4-1 and TRBJ1-2, with D maybe TRBD1 (6 bases). The CDR3 sequence is 17 residues long. V lost 0 bases and J 4 bases, leaving 18 bases between the germline ends. Germline values: CDR1 MGHRA, CDR2 YSYEKL. The CDR3 bases are TGCGCCAGCAGCCAAGATCCGGTAGGGGGACGGCTCTATGGCTACACCTTC. Translation gives CASSQDPVGGRLYGYTF.

This clonotype was recorded a few times. The V call is TRBV5-1, the J call TRBJ1-3; no reliable D call. V was pared by 5 bases and J by 2 bases, with 11 bases between. In germline, CDR1 is SGHRS, CDR2 YFSETQ. This CDR3 contains 14 residues. The CDR3 DNA follows: TGCGCCAGCAGTAGATTAGAGGCTGGAAACACCATATATTTT. Its protein is CASSRLEAGNTIYF.

This clonotype was seen only a few times. V and J are TRBV27 and TRBJ1-6; D is undetermined. Germline V gene sequence: CDR1 MNHEY, CDR2 SMNVEV (reference sequence). This CDR3 has 17 residues. The ends were cut back, 1 base at V and 1 base at J, with 11 bases in the middle. Here the CDR3 reads CASSLYGEGSYNSPLHF. CDR3 bases: TGTGCCAGCAGTTTATACGGGGAAGGGTCCTATAATTCACCCCTCCACTTT.